These 11 T cell receptor beta chains originate from one sample sequenced in a study of cytomegalovirus exposure and HLA in healthy donors. This PCR relied on a set of 60 Vbeta primers and 13 Jbeta primers. This table comes from immunoSEQ multiplex PCR, and its TCRdb copy is limited to in-frame clones, with some not included. The sample includes 80,000 or so clones, 70% to 80% of them seen just once. What was sequenced was PBMCs. The source is a man in his forties or fifties in good health and CMV-seropositive.

Note on this clone: The junction and the germline gene differ at one end; a read error may be behind it. The V and J genes are TRBV25-1 and TRBJ1-1; no clear D. The CDR3 runs to 11 residues. CDR1 and CDR2 (germline): MGHDK, SYGVNS. In DNA, the CDR3 is TGTGCCAGCAGTGAGGTCACTCAAGCTTTCTTT. It is translated as CASSEVTQAFF.

The chain employs TRBV18 and TRBJ2-1; 7 positions agree with TRBD1. Germline CDR1 reads KGHSH; CDR2 reads LQKENI. This CDR3 contains 16 residues. Trimming at V came to 6 bases and at J to 9 bases, leaving 17 bases not matched to a gene. The CDR3 nucleotides are TGTGCCAGCTCTCGTTTATTTAGGGGGCTACATTGTGAGCAGTTCTTC. Residues: CASSRLFRGLHCEQFF.

This chain links TRBV2 with TRBJ2-2; 7 bases agree with TRBD2. With V trimmed by 2 bases and J by 4 bases, 7 bases remained unmatched. Germline CDR1 is SNHLY and CDR2 is FYNNEI. CDR3 length equals 16 residues. The CDR3 loop is CASSELSGEVTGELFF. The CDR3, as DNA: TGTGCCAGCAGTGAATTGAGCGGGGAAGTCACCGGGGAGCTGTTTTTT.

The CDR3 nucleotides are TGTGCCAGCAGCTTAGTAGCGGCGGGAGGGGGCCAAGAGACCCAGTACTTC. Encoded protein: CASSLVAAGGGQETQYF. The V and J genes are TRBV7-2 and TRBJ2-5, with TRBD2 identical over 9 bases. V was clipped by 1 base and J by 1 base; unmatched bases: 7. This CDR3 has 17 residues. From germline, CDR1 is SGHTA and CDR2 FQGNSA.

The V gene is TRBV4-3, the J gene TRBJ1-5; the D gene is possibly TRBD1 (5 bases). This CDR3 is built from 15 residues. Between the trimmed V and J ends, which lost 1 base and 7 bases, there was a span of 14 bases. In germline, CDR1 is LGHNA, CDR2 YSLEER. The CDR3 DNA reads as TGCGCCAGCAGCCAAGTAGTCACAGGAGGGCAGCCCCAGCATTTT. It is translated as CASSQVVTGGQPQHF.

The V gene is TRBV10-3, the J gene TRBJ2-1; D ambiguous. V was pared by 8 bases and J by 3 bases, with 11 bases between. CDR1 and CDR2 (germline): ENHRY, SYGVKD. The CDR3 sequence is 13 residues long. CDR3 residues: CAIYTADYNEQFF. The CDR3, as DNA: TGTGCCATCTATACAGCAGACTACAATGAGCAGTTCTTC.

The chain carries TRBV7-3 and TRBJ2-3, with 12 bases matching TRBD2. Trimming cost V 4 bases and J 0 bases; bases outside gene matches: 5. Germline assignment: CDR1 SGHTA and CDR2 FQGTGA. The CDR3 runs 17 residues. CDR3 in DNA: TGTGCCAGCAGCTCCGGACTAGCGGGACCTAGCACAGATACGCAGTATTTT. Translation gives CASSSGLAGPSTDTQYF.

The V and J genes are TRBV6-6 and TRBJ1-1; 8 bases align to TRBD1. The length of the CDR3 is 15 residues. CDR1 and CDR2 from the germline V gene are MNHNY and SVGAGI (reference sequence). The V and J ends lost 5 bases and 1 base, in that order; junction bases with no gene match: 6. The CDR3 loop reads CASSRGQAANTEAFF. CDR3 DNA sequence: TGTGCCAGCAGTCGGGGACAGGCTGCGAACACTGAAGCTTTCTTT.

The chain is built from TRBV27 and TRBJ2-1; a possible D gene is TRBD1 (6 bases). The germline V gene has CDR1 MNHEY and CDR2 SMNVEV (reference sequence). The germline V and J ends were trimmed by 10 bases and 7 bases, with 14 bases remaining between them. The CDR3 sequence is 12 residues long. The CDR3 nucleotides are TGTGCCATCAAACAGGGTGGGAATGAGCAGTTCTTC. Its protein is CAIKQGGNEQFF.

J is TRBJ1-4 and V is TRBV29-1; 8 bases agree with TRBD1. J lost 7 bases, V lost 0 bases, and 4 bases had no gene match. Germline assignment: CDR1 SQVTM and CDR2 ANQGSEA. This CDR3 comprises 14 residues. CDR3 protein: CSVEDGRGREKLFF. In DNA form, the CDR3 reads TGCAGCGTTGAAGATGGCAGGGGGCGTGAAAAACTGTTTTTT.

The chain employs TRBV11-2 and TRBJ2-3, with 9 bases fitting TRBD2. Per germline, CDR1 SGHAT and CDR2 FQNNGV. The CDR3 is 19 residues long. Trimming cost V 6 bases and J 4 bases; bases outside gene matches: 20. The CDR3 DNA is TGTGCCAGCAGGTCGGGCAGGGTCGGCGGGAGGGCCGAATCAGATACGCAGTATTTT. Protein: CASRSGRVGGRAESDTQYF.